These 26 T cell receptor beta chains originate from one sample sequenced in a study of blood T cell repertoires in COVID-19. The data were produced by immunoSEQ multiplex PCR, yet TCRdb's version contains in-frame clones alone and is incomplete. The table shows under 250,000 clones, with around 82% occurring only once. The specimen was peripheral blood. The receptors come from a man between 35 and 55 years old with active or convalescent COVID-19.

This clone has ten or more counts. This chain connects TRBV30 to TRBJ1-1; D is unresolved. The germline V gene has CDR1 GTSNPN and CDR2 SVGIG (reference sequence). CDR3 size: 15 residues. V was cut by 2 bases and J by 7 bases, with 20 bases left in between. The CDR3 spells CAWSTWRTQHSEAFF. As DNA, the CDR3 is TGTGCCTGGAGTACGTGGCGGACTCAGCACAGTGAAGCTTTCTTT.

The V gene is TRBV11-3, the J gene TRBJ2-3; 11 bases fit TRBD2. From germline, CDR1 is SGHNT and CDR2 YENEEA. The CDR3 has 17 residues. Germline trimming cut 5 bases from V and 2 bases from J; bases unmatched to any gene: 9. The CDR3 region has the DNA TGTGCCAGCAGCCCGCGGACTAGCGGGCCATCCACAGATACGCAGTATTTT. The encoded protein is CASSPRTSGPSTDTQYF.

The chain uses TRBV6-1 and TRBJ1-5; no definite D call. The CDR3 is made up of 19 amino acids. Looked up from germline, CDR1 is MNHNS and CDR2 is SASEGT. The V and J ends lost 2 bases and 6 bases respectively, with 26 bases between them. The DNA of the CDR3 is TGTGCCAGCAGTGAACGGGGAGTTGTTGGGGAGGTAGTCTTTCAGCCCCAGCATTTT. This translates into CASSERGVVGEVVFQPQHF.

The chain combines TRBV4-3 with TRBJ2-7; TRBD1 agrees at 8 bases. Trimming removed 0 bases from V and 7 bases from J; junction bases left unmatched: 8. CDR1 and CDR2 from the germline V gene are LGHNA and YSLEER. This CDR3 is 15 amino acids long. In nucleotides, the CDR3 is TGCGCCAGCAGCCAAGACTCGCAGGGGGCGAAAGAGCAGTACTTC. Its translation is CASSQDSQGAKEQYF.

This sequence joins TRBV21-1 and TRBJ1-4. TRBV21-1 is given as a pseudogene. The CDR3 runs to 15 residues. The CDR3, as DNA: TGTGCCAGCGGAGGTAGGGCTCAAAGGGATGAAAAACTGTTTTTT. The encoded protein is CASGGRAQRDEKLFF.

V gene TRBV4-3 combines with J gene TRBJ1-3; no clear D. Trimming took off 1 base at V and 8 bases at J, with 15 bases between the two ends. CDR1 and CDR2 (germline): LGHNA, YSLEER. The CDR3 totals 15 residues. CDR3 nucleotides: TGCGCCAGCAGCCAAGGGAGGGTGACCGCGGACACCATATATTTT. This sequence encodes CASSQGRVTADTIYF.

The chain recombines TRBV29-1 with TRBJ1-2; D call uncertain. Germline CDR1 and CDR2: SQVTM and ANQGSEA. V was pared by 7 bases and J by 4 bases, with 16 bases between. The CDR3 has 13 amino acids. CDR3 region: CSGGGQSGYGYTF. DNA for the CDR3: TGCAGCGGCGGAGGGCAGTCGGGCTATGGCTACACCTTC.

The rearrangement joins TRBV6-6 to TRBJ2-1; D perhaps matches TRBD2 (5 bases). In germline, CDR1 is MNHNY, CDR2 SVGAGI (reference sequence). V was cut by 5 bases and J by 0 bases, with 17 bases left in between. The CDR3 runs 17 residues. CDR3 loop: CASSRLGVAASYNEQFF. DNA for the CDR3: TGTGCCAGCAGTCGCCTCGGGGTAGCAGCCTCCTACAATGAGCAGTTCTTC.

The chain combines TRBV28 with TRBJ1-2, with a tentative D call TRBD1 (5 bases). Trimming left V 5 bases short and J 3 bases short, with 13 bases between. In germline, CDR1 is MDHEN, CDR2 SYDVKM. The CDR3 loop spans 14 amino acids. CDR3 sequence (DNA): TGTGCCAGCAGTCAAAGGCAGGGTCACTATGGCTACACCTTC. Translation gives CASSQRQGHYGYTF.

CDR3 amino acids: CASSLLSLGSFYNEQFF. In nucleotides, the CDR3 is TGCGCCAGCAGCCTTCTCTCATTGGGGAGTTTCTACAATGAGCAGTTCTTC. The chain uses TRBV4-3 and TRBJ2-1, with D tentatively TRBD2 (5 bases). V gave up 4 bases and J gave up 3 bases, with 19 bases separating them. The CDR3 runs to 17 residues. Germline V CDR1 and CDR2: LGHNA, YSLEER.

J is TRBJ2-1 and V is TRBV6-5; TRBD2 matches 7 bases. V lost 8 bases, J lost 2 bases, and 3 bases stayed unmatched. This CDR3 contains 13 residues. Germline V CDR1 and CDR2: MNHEY, SVGAGI. The chain's CDR3 is CASGDYPYNEQFF. The CDR3 DNA sequence: TGTGCCAGCGGGGACTACCCCTACAATGAGCAGTTCTTC.

As concerns this clone: Distinct nucleotide sequences in the sample also encode this CDR3. The chain couples TRBV18 to TRBJ1-3; unclear D gene. Germline V lookup: CDR1 KGHSH, CDR2 LQKENI. V gave up 1 base and J gave up 0 bases, with 7 bases separating them. This CDR3 is 15 amino acids long. The CDR3 DNA reads as TGTGCCAGCTCACCACTGGGCTCCTCTGGAAACACCATATATTTT. It is translated as CASSPLGSSGNTIYF.

This clone has a single count. CDR3: CASSPGTGRNTDTQYF. CDR3 sequence (DNA): TGTGCCAGCTCACCAGGGACAGGACGAAACACAGATACGCAGTATTTT. V and J are TRBV18 and TRBJ2-3; 8 bases align to TRBD1. The V segment lost 2 bases and the J segment 2 bases; nucleotides outside the gene matches: 6. CDR3 size: 16 residues. Germline CDR1 and CDR2: KGHSH and LQKENI.

A single count supports this clone. The chain employs TRBV2 and TRBJ1-2, with 8 bases fitting TRBD1. The CDR3 has 12 residues. With V trimmed by 11 bases and J by 8 bases, 10 bases remained unmatched. The germline V gene has CDR1 SNHLY and CDR2 FYNNEI. The CDR3 coding sequence is TGTGCCGGCACCAGGGGGCGTCAAGGCTACACCTTC. It translates to CAGTRGRQGYTF.

This clone has just a few counts. This chain links TRBV9 with TRBJ2-7, with D uncertain. The ends were cut back, 2 bases at V and 4 bases at J, with 16 bases in the middle. CDR3 size: 15 residues. CDR1 is SGDLS, CDR2 YYNGEE, per germline. Here the CDR3 reads CASSVGSLTTYEQYF. Here the CDR3 DNA reads TGTGCCAGCAGCGTTGGCAGTCTCACTACGTACGAGCAGTACTTC.

This clone was detected once. This chain links TRBV10-3 with TRBJ1-1; D may be TRBD1 (5 bases). The V gene's germline CDR1 is ENHRY and CDR2 SYGVKD. V gave up 8 bases and J gave up 2 bases, with 6 bases separating them. The CDR3 has 11 residues. In nucleotides, the CDR3 is TGTGCCATCGGGGCCAACACTGAAGCTTTCTTT. Its protein product is CAIGANTEAFF.

The rearrangement uses TRBV10-3 and TRBJ1-5; D might be TRBD1 (6 bases). V lost 5 bases and J lost 1, with 9 bases in between. CDR3 length: 14 amino acids. Germline CDR1 is ENHRY and CDR2 is SYGVKD. In DNA, the CDR3 is TGTGCCATCAGTCCAGGACAGAGCAATCAGCCCCAGCATTTT. Translation: CAISPGQSNQPQHF.

This clone was picked up one time. J is TRBJ1-1 and V is TRBV5-1, with D tentatively TRBD1 (5 bases). Germline lookup yields CDR1 SGHRS and CDR2 YFSETQ. This CDR3 has 15 amino acids. V was pared by 5 bases and J by 4 bases, with 18 bases between. CDR3 sequence (DNA): TGCGCCAGCAGTAGGGGCTCAGTGGAACTCACTGAAGCTTTCTTT. Protein product: CASSRGSVELTEAFF.

This chain joins TRBV12-3 or TRBV12-4 and TRBJ1-2; no firm D call. The CDR3 runs 12 residues. V was clipped by 4 bases and J by 2 bases, with 5 bases between them. The CDR3 here is CASSSENYGYTF. DNA for the CDR3: TGTGCCAGCAGTTCGGAGAACTATGGCTACACCTTC.

CDR3 loop: CATSRGQGNSPLHF. The CDR3 nucleotides read TGTGCCACCAGCCGGGGACAGGGGAATTCACCCCTCCACTTT. The chain carries TRBV15 and TRBJ1-6; the match to TRBD1 covers 10 bases. The CDR3 is 14 residues long. The ends lost 5 bases at V and 7 bases at J; junction bases unmatched: 2. Looked up from germline, CDR1 is LNHNV and CDR2 is YYDKDF (reference sequence).

The chain recombines TRBV6-1 with TRBJ1-5; 8 bases agree with TRBD1. The CDR3 length is 13 residues. The junction had 4 bases not matched to a gene; V was cut back by 2 bases and J by 10 bases. Germline V gene data show CDR1 as MNHNS and CDR2 as SASEGT. CDR3 protein: CASSESTGGPQHF. DNA for the CDR3: TGTGCCAGCAGTGAATCCACAGGGGGACCCCAGCATTTT.

This clone has more than one count but fewer than ten. The J gene is TRBJ1-5, the V gene TRBV30; D is possibly TRBD1 (6 bases). V was shortened by 0 bases and J by 3 bases, with 9 bases between the two germline ends. The CDR3 contains 14 residues. Germline V gives CDR1 GTSNPN, CDR2 SVGIG (reference sequence). CDR3 nucleotides: TGTGCCTGGAGTGTAGGACAGATCAATCAGCCCCAGCATTTT. Encoded protein: CAWSVGQINQPQHF.

The genes are TRBV5-1 and TRBJ2-7; 8 bases are shared with TRBD2. Germline V CDR1 and CDR2: SGHRS, YFSETQ. The V segment lost 4 bases and the J segment 3 bases; nucleotides outside the gene matches: 15. The CDR3 is made up of 17 amino acids. The CDR3 DNA sequence: TGCGCCAGCAGCCCGGGAGGAAATAGCGGGAAGAACTACGAGCAGTACTTC. Encoded protein: CASSPGGNSGKNYEQYF.

Worth noting for this clone: This clone may be a read error of a much larger clone one base away. The chain has TRBV5-6 and TRBJ2-5; 8 nucleotides line up with TRBD2. With 3 bases clipped from V and 5 bases from J, the junction kept 3 bases outside the gene matches. CDR3 length equals 13 residues. CDR1 is SGHDT, CDR2 YYEEEE, per germline. This CDR3 is CASSSGGIETQYF. CDR3 nucleotides: TGTGCCAGCAGCTCGGGGGGGATTGAGACCCAGTACTTC.

The J gene is TRBJ2-7, the V gene TRBV25-1; TRBD1 aligns across 9 bases. Germline V gives CDR1 MGHDK, CDR2 SYGVNS. V lost 6 bases to trimming and J lost 6 bases; unmatched junction nucleotides: 6. The CDR3 spans 13 residues. The CDR3 reads CASRRTGASEQYF. The CDR3 DNA is TGTGCCAGCAGACGGACAGGGGCGAGCGAGCAGTACTTC.

V usage is TRBV11-3 and J usage is TRBJ2-2, with 9 nucleotides matching TRBD2. CDR1 is SGHNT and CDR2 is YENEEA in the germline V gene. This CDR3 has 18 amino acids. The trim removed 5 bases at V and 0 bases at J, leaving 10 bases unmatched. Written as DNA, the CDR3 is TGTGCCAGCAGCCCTTCACGCGGGGGGGCCCCGAACACCGGGGAGCTGTTTTTT. Translation: CASSPSRGGAPNTGELFF.